The 3 T cell receptor beta chains reported below all come from one sample, sequenced in a study of blood T cells in healthy people across ages. For the second PCR, which ran for about 6 to 11 cycles, a sample-barcoded 5' primer and a J-beta primer mix were used. From the 5' RACE reads, TCRdb called clonotypes with MiXCR, one entry per CDR3 protein. The sample shows some 670,000 distinct CDR3 sequences, over 40% of them seen only once. Sequencing input: blood. The receptors were sampled from a woman older than 75 in good health.

J is TRBJ2-4 and V is TRBV14; 10 bases align to TRBD2. Near its end, the DNA agrees better with TRBJ2-7, so the J call may be wrong. From germline, CDR1 is SGHDN and CDR2 FVKESK. The CDR3 is 17 residues long. Here the CDR3 DNA reads TGTGCCAGCAGCCAAGATGGGACTAGCGTTGGGCTCTACGAGCAGTACTTC. It codes for CASSQDGTSVGLYEQYF.

This clonotype was seen more than once but under ten times. The J gene is TRBJ2-3, the V gene TRBV11-3; D perhaps matches TRBD2 (6 bases). Trimming cost V 1 base and J 7 bases, with 15 bases left between them. Germline values: CDR1 SGHNT, CDR2 YENEEA. There are 15 residues in the CDR3. CDR3 sequence (DNA): TGTGCCAGCAGCTTAGGTCCCCCGGACTACAATACGCAGTATTTT. It yields the protein CASSLGPPDYNTQYF. Looking up the rest from reference TRBV11-3 and TRBJ2-3 gives the full variable domain: EAGVVQSPRYKIIEKKQPVAFWCNPISGHNTLYWYLQNLGQGPELLIRYENEEAVDDSQLPKDRFSAERLKGVDSTLKIQPAELGDSAVYLCASSLGPPDYNTQYFGPGTRLTVL.

This clonotype was picked up many times. The chain combines TRBV12-3 or TRBV12-4 with TRBJ2-1; D is uncertain. This CDR3 has 14 residues. The V gene lost 4 bases and the J gene lost 8 bases, with 15 bases spanning the gap. CDR3 sequence reads: CASSSGRVGHEQFF. Written as DNA, the CDR3 is TGTGCCAGCAGTTCGGGTAGGGTCGGCCATGAGCAGTTCTTC.